This section outlines one T cell receptor (beta chain) sequence together with its context. The antigen it binds to is not known. Base quality data are lacking; no much larger clone is found one base away. The data belong to a study of cytomegalovirus exposure and HLA in healthy donors (TCRdb year 2017). About the investigation overall: An earlier analysis of 587 of the donors reported 250 to 300 Gb of sequence data and around 100 million unique TCR beta sequences obtained from around 180 million T cells. To predict cytomegalovirus infection status, the study brought together high-throughput TCR immunosequencing, statistical association of individual TCRs with disease status, and machine learning. The aim of the study was to test whether cataloging public T cell receptors could identify signatures of past pathogen exposure. An early release that covered several hundred HLA-typed donors contained approximately 320 gigabases of sequencing data and 70 million to 100 million unique TCR sequences. Genome-wide SNP genotypes for about 65% of the 666 donors were used in a later genetic analysis, which treated that subset as a discovery cohort. Of the 398 genotyped donors, roughly 80% fell in the genetic ancestry cluster associated with self-reported Caucasian donors. Among 398 genotyped donors of the cohort, an average of about 240,000 unique TCR beta nucleotide sequences were sequenced per donor, about a sixth of them non-productive. Rather than using new phenotypic data, the later analysis identified candidate immune exposures from TCR beta sequences and from how often those sequences occurred across donors. Class I and class II HLA loci were covered by the typing at four-digit resolution. Donor age, sex, ethnicity and CMV serostatus were collected together with the repertoire data. The number of typed donors differed by locus: about 629-640 for A, B, C, DRB1 and DQB1; approximately 540 for DQA1; fewer than 610 for DPA1; and about 470 for DPB1. A handful of DR-DQ haplotypes were handled as single units for association and clustering because linkage in the cohort was strong. To decide whether each TCR beta V gene segment behaved as functional or pseudogenic, an earlier analysis of some 580 of the donors relied on high-throughput TCR beta sequencing. To study patterns of TCR occurrence, a later analysis re-analyzed previously published TCR beta repertoires from 700 or so donors and added high-resolution HLA genotyping. Besides the first cohort of approximately 670 subjects, a separate validation cohort made up of 120 or so different subjects was used. The study profiled the T cell repertoires of 550 to 700 subjects by immunosequencing and related them to cytomegalovirus serostatus. All discovery cohort repertoires had been generated on a single sequencing platform. Study-level results and caveats: Correlated functional status among segregating V segments might be attributable to linkage disequilibrium, but an unknown experimental factor could not be ruled out. A later analysis found that HLA-associated TCR beta chains were more clonally expanded and had lower generation probabilities than equally common non-associated chains. Only TCR beta chains were sequenced in this cohort, and the absence of alpha or paired-chain data limited detectable features. A later analysis reported that several top co-occurrence clusters appeared linked to parvovirus B19, influenza, CMV and Epstein-Barr virus. When HLA alleles, especially DR and DQ, strongly co-occurred, TCR associations were difficult to assign to individual alleles. A group of highly shared sequence variants was considered likely to be a technical artifact of the sequencing pipeline. Because counts were too low, about 15 rarely observed V segments, including chromosome 9 orphons, were left out of the earlier analysis of 500 to 650 of the donors. Sequencing depth was assumed to be roughly uniform across donors in the presence/absence analyses, though that assumption may not hold. In a later analysis, TCR association rates were found to vary across HLA loci, with the most associated TCRs seen for DRB1 alleles and the fewest for HLA-C alleles. An association between a missense DCLRE1C variant and V-gene and J-gene trimming of TCR beta chains was found in a later genetic analysis and replicated in an independent cohort. The classifier was reported to diagnose cytomegalovirus status with high specificity and sensitivity in both the original and validation cohorts. The authors suggested that the approach could potentially be generalized to other disease states and immunological phenotypes. Because HLA typing was unavailable for some donors at each locus, only the typed subset was used in association tests. In the study, some 160 TCR beta chains were listed as associated with cytomegalovirus. A further reported finding was that TCR beta sequences accurately predicted the HLA-A and HLA-B alleles for most subjects in the first cohort. Most CMV-associated TCR beta chains appeared to be HLA-restricted in a later analysis, and the HLA associations seemed to be driven largely by CMV exposure. CMV serostatus was the only immune exposure information available for the cohort. Across donors, most TCR sequences were observed very rarely, whereas some public TCRs were present in many individuals. A few of the identified cytomegalovirus-associated TCR beta chains were confirmed in vitro to be specific for cytomegalovirus antigens. A later analysis associated about 16,000 TCR beta sequences with specific HLA alleles at a false discovery rate of 0.05. Some IMGT-functional V segments, including TRBV6-2 and TRBV6-3, could not be distinguished by the 87-base-pair reads and were therefore excluded. Broadly in line with IMGT annotations, most TCR beta V segments showed up in productive rearrangements about 87% or about 30% of the time in an earlier analysis of roughly 590 of the donors. A later genetic analysis reported fewer N-insertions in productive TCRs among donors in an Asian-associated ancestry cluster than the 666-donor mean.

The protocol used for the library was the immunoSEQ multiplex PCR assay. For the multiplex PCR, a mixture combining 60 forward primers for TCR Vbeta segments and 13 reverse primers for TCR Jbeta segments was used. The CDR3 region of rearranged TCR beta genes was amplified from genomic DNA by a multiplex PCR assay. Amplified TCR beta libraries were sequenced as 87-base-pair reads on the Illumina HiSeq System. On the study's bioinformatics: A later analysis tallied 80 million to 95 million unique TCR beta chains across the 550 to 850 repertoires, and approximately 9.9 million of those chains were shared by two or more donors. To remove PCR and sequencing errors, raw reads were error-corrected and collapsed into unique sequences using a nearest-neighbor algorithm that merged closely related sequences. V, D and J gene segments were assigned by aligning CDR3 sequences to IMGT reference sequences. Each retained sequence needed at least a six-nucleotide match to both a V gene segment and a J gene segment. Rearrangements were classified as productive when the CDR3 lacked stop codons and remained in frame with V and J, and all other rearrangements were classified as non-productive. Following IMGT convention, CDR3 was defined as the stretch from the second conserved V-encoded cysteine to the conserved J-encoded phenylalanine. The earlier analysis of fewer than 750 of the donors excluded sequences that lacked an unambiguous match to a single V gene segment. An earlier analysis of almost 600 of the donors classified V segments as functional when productive rearrangements were above 56.7% and as segregating when the standard deviation between donors was above 5%. A statistical classification framework was built to diagnose cytomegalovirus status from the catalog of TCR beta chain sequences. V and J gene assignment, in a later analysis, came from comparing TCR nucleotide sequences with IMGT/GENE-DB human TR gene sequences. The TCRdist pipeline was used in a later analysis to assign CDR3 sequences and most-parsimonious VDJ recombination scenarios. In a later analysis, each TCR beta chain was defined by its CDR3 amino acid sequence together with its V-gene family, and reads lacking a unique V-gene family were excluded. To address suspected cross-contamination and a sequencing artifact, a later analysis removed 550 to 750 highly shared, low-generation-probability nucleotide sequences. In a later analysis, a clonal expansion index was calculated for each public chain from normalized within-repertoire ranks of inferred template counts. Generation probabilities in a later analysis came from a VDJ recombination model fitted to out-of-frame rearrangements, and those results were checked against IGoR. Hypergeometric tests were used in a later analysis to score TCR-TCR, TCR-HLA and TCR-CMV co-occurrence, with a repertoire-size bias correction applied to the TCR pairs. To estimate false discovery rates, a later analysis permuted the HLA or CMV assignments 20 times. In a later analysis, co-occurring TCRs were grouped using DBSCAN, with TCRdist sequence similarity added in when clustering inside HLA-allele-positive subsets. Repertoires with fewer than 30,000 or more than 120,000 public chains, plus five repertoires with anomalous nucleotide sharing, were excluded from co-occurrence clustering. The immuneACCESS repertoire file appears here via TCRdb, limited to in-frame rearrangements. These files lack a portion of the clones; in checked studies, under half of the deficit traces to unresolved V genes, and the cause of the others is not known. V and J calls and clone size follow that table, whereas D and trimming were derived from the DNA. Recorded for this sample are tens of thousands of clones; just over 75% of them occurred a single time. The top ten hold 2.5% to 3.5% of the sample.

In total, roughly 710 healthy bone marrow donors made up the cohort. At the time of sampling, every cohort member was nominally healthy, though immune exposures that went unrecorded were likely present. The donor was CMV seropositive and was included in the group of 270 or so seropositive cohort members. A peripheral blood sample was collected from each donor, and TCR beta sequencing was performed on peripheral blood mononuclear cells. The Qiagen DNeasy Blood Extraction Kit was used to extract genomic DNA from the blood cell samples. The cysteine opens and the phenylalanine closes a CDR3 of 16 amino acids. The kept DNA is CDR3 alone, 48 bases in frame from the first base. According to the germline V gene, CDR1 reads SGDLS and CDR2 reads YYNGEE. The junction shows trimming of 3 bases on V and 6 bases on J, and the gene matches do not reach 13 bases of it.

The chain couples TRBV9 to TRBJ2-3; TRBD2 agrees with 7 junctional bases. The sample consisted of PBMCs. This clonotype was sampled from a man aged 50-60 years in good health and CMV-seropositive. This receptor carries the CDR3 CASSESSEGGPDTQYF. DNA sequence: TGTGCCAGCAGCGAATCAAGTGAGGGAGGGCCGGATACGCAGTATTTT.